These 25 T cell receptor beta chains share one sample of origin, sequenced in a study of tissue T cells after allogeneic stem cell transplantation. Measured with immunoSEQ multiplex PCR; TCRdb has only the in-frame clones, and not every one. The sample has roughly 7,700 clones, around 40% seen once; the top ten hold 2% to 2.5%. As to time point: mouse harvest day 7 after allogeneic transplant. Mouse grafts combined 10^7 T-cell-depleted bone marrow cells with 10^6 splenic CD5+ T cells. Specimen: skin. These receptors came from a female BALB/c mouse given C57BL/6 T cells with graft-versus-host disease after an allogeneic hematopoietic cell transplant.

In the case of this clone: These gene names are mouse names. Read data end 1 residue before the CDR3 end; the end is taken from the germline J gene. This sequence joins TRBV19 and TRBJ2-1; 8 positions match TRBD2. Per the germline V gene, CDR1 is FNHDT and CDR2 is SITEND (reference sequence). V shed 2 bases, J shed 5 bases, and the junction held 3 bases outside the gene matches. This CDR3 has 14 amino acids. The CDR3 reads CASSMSGGNAEQFF. The part of the CDR3 DNA that was read is TGTGCCAGCAGTATGTCTGGGGGGAATGCTGAGCAGTTC.

To note about this clone: The genes are named according to mouse. The read comes to an end 1 residue before the CDR3 does, leaving the germline J gene to fill in the end. The chain employs TRBV26 and TRBJ2-4; the match to TRBD2 covers 7 bases. The germline CDR1 and CDR2 sequences are KGHPV and FQNQEV (reference sequence). The CDR3 contains 15 residues. Trimming took 4 bases from V and 0 from J; bases not matched to a gene: 4. The sequenced CDR3 bases are TGTGCCAGCAGTCCTGACTGGGTCAGTCAAAACACCTTGTAC. Protein sequence: CASSPDWVSQNTLY. The entire CDR3 protein reads CASSPDWVSQNTLYF.

This clone is deemed medium-sized. Here the gene names and germline are mouse. The read halts 1 residue ahead of the CDR3 end, with the missing end drawn from the germline J gene. The J gene is TRBJ2-7, the V gene TRBV26; 11 positions agree with TRBD2. Unmatched junction bases numbered 2, after V lost 4 bases and J lost 0 bases. The germline gives CDR1 KGHPV, CDR2 FQNQEV (reference sequence). The CDR3 contains 15 residues. The CDR3 sequence: CASSRDWGSSYEQYF. The covered CDR3 bases are TGTGCCAGCAGTCGGGACTGGGGGAGCTCCTATGAACAGTAC.

Note on this clone: Genes and germline are mouse. The read finishes 1 residue shy of the CDR3 end, and the germline J gene is used to complete it. The chain has TRBV24 and TRBJ2-3; D is perhaps TRBD1 (6 bases). The V gene lost 2 bases and the J gene lost 4 bases, with 7 bases spanning the gap. Germline lookup yields CDR1 KGHTA and CDR2 FRNEEI. The CDR3 length is 13 residues. The CDR3 here is CASSLGQPETLYF. The sequenced CDR3 bases are TGTGCCAGCAGTCTGGGACAGCCAGAAACGCTGTAT.

In the case of this clone: Mouse gene names and germline throughout. Coverage ceases 1 residue before the CDR3 finishes, and the germline J gene fills in the end. This chain links TRBV12-1 with TRBJ1-4; perhaps TRBD1 as D (5 bases). The CDR3 is made up of 14 amino acids. Trimming cost V 0 bases and J 3 bases, with 7 bases left between them. The germline V gene has CDR1 SGHSN and CDR2 HYEKVE. The CDR3 sequence is CASSLGGANERLFF. The sequenced CDR3 bases are TGTGCCAGCTCTCTCGGGGGAGCCAACGAAAGATTATTT.

The count of this clone is one. Gene names follow the mouse nomenclature. The DNA ends 1 residue before the CDR3 does, and the rest of the CDR3 is filled in from the germline J gene. The chain joins TRBV26 to TRBJ2-3; perhaps TRBD2 as D (6 bases). Trimming cost V 2 bases and J 0 bases, with 9 bases left between them. From germline, CDR1 is KGHPV and CDR2 FQNQEV (reference sequence). This CDR3 region has 15 residues. The part of the CDR3 DNA that was read is TGTGCCAGCAGTCTGGAGGGGACTAGTGCAGAAACGCTGTAT. It is translated as CASSLEGTSAETLY. The whole CDR3 protein reads CASSLEGTSAETLYF.

This clone was seen only a few times. Gene names denote mouse genes. The read halts 1 residue ahead of the CDR3 end, with the missing end drawn from the germline J gene. The V and J genes are TRBV12-1 and TRBJ2-7; 9 bases are shared with TRBD2. The V gene's germline CDR1 is SGHSN and CDR2 HYEKVE. The trim removed 1 base at V and 3 bases at J, leaving 3 bases unmatched. The CDR3 loop spans 14 amino acids. The sequenced CDR3 bases are TGTGCCAGCTCTCTTGTCTGGGGGGGCTATGAACAGTAC. It specifies CASSLVWGGYEQY. The whole CDR3 is CASSLVWGGYEQYF.

A word on this clone: The genes are named according to mouse. Coverage ceases 1 residue before the CDR3 finishes, and the germline J gene fills in the end. This chain uses TRBV15 with TRBJ2-3; D is possibly TRBD2 (6 bases). The CDR3 consists of 14 residues. Germline V lookup: CDR1 SGHND, CDR2 FRSKSL. The V gene lost 3 bases and the J gene lost 0 bases, with 7 bases spanning the gap. Incomplete CDR3 DNA: TGTGCCAGCAGTTTCCTGGGGAGTGCAGAAACGCTGTAT. This gives the protein CASSFLGSAETLY. Given in full, the CDR3 is CASSFLGSAETLYF.

Comment on this clone: Gene and germline names: mouse. From the germline J gene comes the end of the CDR3, since the read stops 1 residue before it. V gene TRBV26 combines with J gene TRBJ1-4; tentative D call: TRBD1 (5 bases). This CDR3 has 15 amino acids. The ends were cut back, 6 bases at V and 0 bases at J, with 11 bases in the middle. From germline, CDR1 is KGHPV and CDR2 FQNQEV (reference sequence). The CDR3 loop is CASRGTEISNERLFF. The DNA read from the CDR3 is TGTGCCAGCAGGGGGACGGAAATTTCCAACGAAAGATTATTT.

The table lists this clone with a few counts. The genes are named according to mouse. From the germline J gene comes the end of the CDR3, since the read stops 1 residue before it. The chain recombines TRBV26 with TRBJ1-3; D may be TRBD1 (5 bases). The ends were cut back, 0 bases at V and 0 bases at J, with 9 bases in the middle. Germline lookup yields CDR1 KGHPV and CDR2 FQNQEV (reference sequence). This CDR3 spans 16 amino acids. The sequenced CDR3 bases are TGTGCCAGCAGTCTGTCGATCAGGGCTTCTGGAAATACGCTCTAT. This codes for CASSLSIRASGNTLY. The full CDR3 sequence reads CASSLSIRASGNTLYF.

This clone was counted once. Here the gene names and germline are mouse. The read ends 1 residue early relative to the CDR3; the germline J gene fills the gap. This sequence joins TRBV3 and TRBJ2-1, with D unclear. Trimming removed 2 bases from V and 1 base from J, with 6 bases in between. The CDR3 consists of 14 residues. In germline, CDR1 is SNHLY, CDR2 FYNGKV (reference sequence). The sequenced part of the CDR3 DNA is TGTGCCAGCAGCTTAAAAGGAAACTATGCTGAGCAGTTC. Protein sequence: CASSLKGNYAEQF. The complete CDR3 reads CASSLKGNYAEQFF.

With respect to this clone: Gene names refer to mouse genes. The CDR3 is cut off 1 residue early in the read; its end comes from the germline J gene. The chain uses TRBV13-2 and TRBJ2-3; D is ambiguous. Germline V gene sequence: CDR1 NNHNN, CDR2 SYGAGS (reference sequence). The CDR3 contains 13 residues. V lost 2 bases and J 0 bases, leaving 4 bases between the germline ends. Here the CDR3 reads CASGEHSAETLYF. CDR3 bases read: TGTGCCAGCGGTGAACATAGTGCAGAAACGCTGTAT.

As regards this clone: All gene names here are mouse names. The DNA ends 1 residue before the CDR3 does, and the rest of the CDR3 is filled in from the germline J gene. This chain uses TRBV4 with TRBJ2-4, with TRBD1 matching over 10 bases. This CDR3 spans 14 amino acids. The germline V gene encodes CDR1 LGHDT and CDR2 YNNKQL (reference sequence). After removal of 4 bases from V and 6 bases from J, the junction contained 4 bases not matched to a gene. CDR3 loop: CASSFRDRGNTLYF. CDR3 bases read: TGTGCCAGCAGCTTCCGGGACAGGGGTAACACCTTGTAC.

Judged by abundance, this clone is medium-sized. Genes here carry mouse names. The read ends 1 residue shy of where the CDR3 ends; the end is completed using the germline J gene. The chain employs TRBV20 and TRBJ2-7; weak D call: TRBD1 (6 bases). Germline CDR1 reads GFQATS; CDR2 reads STVNSAI. Trimming took 3 bases from V and 4 from J, leaving 7 bases between them. The CDR3 extends over 11 amino acids. The CDR3: CGARQGYEQYF. Incomplete CDR3 DNA: TGTGGTGCTAGACAGGGATATGAACAGTAC.

Note on this clone: The genes are named according to mouse. The read halts 1 residue ahead of the CDR3 end, with the missing end drawn from the germline J gene. The V and J genes are TRBV16 and TRBJ1-1, with D perhaps matching TRBD1 (6 bases). The length of the CDR3 is 13 residues. The germline CDR1 and CDR2 sequences are SGHSA and FRNQAP. The V gene lost 3 bases and the J gene lost 3 bases, with 8 bases spanning the gap. CDR3 bases read: TGTGCAAGCAGCTTCGGACAGTACACAGAAGTCTTC. As protein: CASSFGQYTEVF. The whole CDR3 sequence reads CASSFGQYTEVFF.

This clone was detected only a few times. Mouse gene names apply. The DNA ends 1 residue before the CDR3 does, and the rest of the CDR3 is filled in from the germline J gene. V gene TRBV12-1 combines with J gene TRBJ2-7; 9 bases match TRBD2. CDR1 is SGHSN and CDR2 is HYEKVE in the germline V gene. V dropped 0 bases and J dropped 4; count of bases not matched to a gene: 3. The CDR3 sequence is 14 residues long. The CDR3 here is CASSLDWGKYEQYF. Incomplete CDR3 DNA: TGTGCCAGCTCTCTCGACTGGGGGAAATATGAACAGTAC.

Points on this clone: The germline and genes are mouse ones. The CDR3 end falls 1 residue outside the read, so it is completed with the germline J gene. The genes are TRBV12-2 and TRBJ2-5, with 7 bases fitting TRBD2. Germline V CDR1 and CDR2: SGHLS, HYDKME. The CDR3 runs to 14 residues. V was clipped by 2 bases and J by 3 bases; unmatched bases: 4. The CDR3 protein is CASSPGWGQDTQYF. The part of the CDR3 DNA that was read is TGTGCCAGCTCTCCTGGCTGGGGGCAAGACACCCAGTAC. The variable domain in full, with the rest retrieved from reference TRBV12-2 and TRBJ2-5, is NSGVVQSPRYIIKGKGERSILKCIPISGHLSVAWYQQTQGQELKFFIQHYDKMERDKGNLPSRFSVQQFDDYHSEMNMSALELEDSAVYFCASSPGWGQDTQYFGPGTRLLVL.

This clone was seen a handful of times. The genes and germline here are from mouse. Read sequence stops 1 residue before the CDR3 end, and the germline J gene provides the missing end. The V and J genes are TRBV23 and TRBJ1-2; the DNA was not compared with TRBD1, the D call given in the table. This CDR3 has 14 residues. CDR1 is KGHTA, CDR2 FQNQQP, per germline. The DNA read from the CDR3 is TGCTCCAGCAGTCAACACAGGGCAAACTCCGACTACACC. Its protein is CSSSQHRANSDYT. The complete CDR3 protein is CSSSQHRANSDYTF.

This clone is medium-sized within its sample. Each gene name is a mouse one. From the germline J gene comes the end of the CDR3, since the read stops 1 residue before it. This chain links TRBV3 with TRBJ1-3; TRBD1 matches 7 bases. In germline, CDR1 is SNHLY, CDR2 FYNGKV (reference sequence). The V segment lost 5 bases and the J segment 2 bases; nucleotides outside the gene matches: 3. This CDR3 contains 14 residues. Incomplete CDR3 DNA: TGTGCCAGCAGCCACAGGGGACCTGGAAATACGCTCTAT. Encoded protein: CASSHRGPGNTLY. The entire CDR3 is CASSHRGPGNTLYF.

Worth noting for this clone: Mouse gene names and germline throughout. The missing CDR3 end, 1 residue past where the read stops, is filled in from the germline J gene. The rearrangement joins TRBV29 to TRBJ1-2, with D unresolved. V lost 2 bases to trimming and J lost 0 bases, with 4 bases between them. CDR3 size: 13 residues. Germline-derived CDR1 and CDR2 are MSHET and SYDVDS. CDR3 DNA (partial): TGTGCTAGCAGTTTAAAAACAAACTCCGACTACACC. It yields the protein CASSLKTNSDYT. In full, the CDR3 reads CASSLKTNSDYTF.

This clone was seen only a few times. Gene names are mouse gene names. The read is 1 residue too short to cover the CDR3 end, so that end is filled in from the germline J gene. The V and J genes are TRBV26 and TRBJ2-5, with no clear D. Germline lookup yields CDR1 KGHPV and CDR2 FQNQEV (reference sequence). The V and J ends lost 2 bases and 1 base respectively, with 7 bases between them. This CDR3 comprises 14 residues. The part of the CDR3 DNA that was read is TGTGCCAGCAGTCTGGAGACTTACCAAGACACCCAGTAC. It is translated as CASSLETYQDTQY. The complete CDR3 reads CASSLETYQDTQYF.

With regard to this clone: Germline and genes: mouse. The read comes to an end 1 residue before the CDR3 does, leaving the germline J gene to fill in the end. The V gene is TRBV3, the J gene TRBJ1-3; D gene unclear. The germline gives CDR1 SNHLY, CDR2 FYNGKV (reference sequence). The CDR3 consists of 14 residues. V lost 4 bases and J lost 0, with 7 bases in between. CDR3 residues: CASSSTYSGNTLYF. Incomplete CDR3 DNA: TGTGCCAGCAGCTCTACATATTCTGGAAATACGCTCTAT.

This clone was counted a few times. The genes are named according to mouse. Read coverage stops 1 residue before the CDR3 terminus; the germline J gene supplies the remainder. The rearrangement uses TRBV26 and TRBJ1-1; the match to TRBD1 covers 9 bases. Losses at the gene ends were 4 bases for V and 1 base for J; bases not matched to a gene: 1. This CDR3 has 14 amino acids. Germline assignment: CDR1 KGHPV and CDR2 FQNQEV (reference sequence). Partial CDR3 DNA: TGTGCCAGCAGTCGGGACAGGGAAAACACAGAAGTCTTC. This codes for CASSRDRENTEVF. The full-length CDR3 reads as CASSRDRENTEVFF.

This clone was detected a few times. The gene symbols are mouse symbols. The read ends 1 residue before the CDR3 terminus; that terminus is restored from the germline J gene. The chain is built from TRBV26 and TRBJ2-2; D gene unclear. CDR3 length: 13 residues. Germline values: CDR1 KGHPV, CDR2 FQNQEV (reference sequence). The V end lost 6 bases, the J end lost 0 bases, and 5 bases lay between the germline ends. The sequenced CDR3 bases are TGTGCCAGCAGGATACCAAACACCGGGCAGCTCTAC. Residues: CASRIPNTGQLY. The full CDR3 sequence reads CASRIPNTGQLYF. Full variable domain (missing parts from reference TRBV26 and TRBJ2-2): NSKVIQTPRYLVKGQGQKAKMRCIPEKGHPVVFWYQQNKNNEFKFLINFQNQEVLQQIDMTEKRFSAECPSNSPCSLEIQSSEAGDSALYLCASRIPNTGQLYFGEGSKLTVL.

Of note for this clone: Genes here carry mouse names. The read terminates 1 residue ahead of where the CDR3 ends, so the germline J gene completes it. V usage is TRBV23 and J usage is TRBJ1-1; TRBD1, the D gene given by the table, was not confirmed from the DNA. This CDR3 is built from 13 residues. The V gene's germline CDR1 is KGHTA and CDR2 FQNQQP. Partial CDR3 DNA: TGCTCCAGCAGTTCGGGACAGTACACAGAAGTCTTC. This sequence encodes CSSSSGQYTEVF. The whole CDR3 reads CSSSSGQYTEVFF. Looking up the rest from reference TRBV23 and TRBJ1-1 gives the full variable domain: DAAVTQKPRYLIKMKGQEAEMKCIPEKGHTAVFWYQQKQSKELKFLIYFQNQQPLDQIDMVKERFSAVCPSSSLCSLGIRTCEAEDSALYLCSSSSGQYTEVFFGKGTRLTVV.